This T cell receptor (beta chain) was sequenced during a study of blood T cell repertoires in COVID-19. This CDR3 contains 16 residues. The germline V gene has CDR1 SGHRS and CDR2 YFSETQ. V dropped 4 bases and J dropped 7; count of bases not matched to a gene: 12. Sequencing used immunoSEQ multiplex PCR; TCRdb keeps in-frame clones, though not all of them. The sample has about 350,000 clones; more than 70% are singletons. The sequencing input was peripheral blood. The clonotype was recovered from a woman in her sixties with COVID-19, enrolled during active disease. V gene TRBV5-1 combines with J gene TRBJ2-1; 9 positions agree with TRBD1. The CDR3 sequence: CASSAYRDRDMNEQFF. CDR3 nucleotide sequence: TGCGCCAGCAGCGCTTACCGGGACAGGGATATGAATGAGCAGTTCTTC.